This T cell receptor beta chain was identified in a study of Graves' ophthalmopathy and Graves' hyperthyroidism (dated by TCRdb to between 2018 and 2020). Some background on the complete study: Peripheral blood was collected at initial diagnosis, prior to any treatment. Following sample collection, hyperthyroidism patients were given methimazole at a starting dose of 30 mg daily, and ophthalmopathy patients were given high-dose intravenous methylprednisolone. An independent validation cohort was composed of some 19 hyperthyroidism patients and more than 15 patients who later progressed from hyperthyroidism to ophthalmopathy. In roughly six hyperthyroidism patients, the T-cell repertoire of thyroid tissue was compared with the T-cell repertoire of blood. To explore V-J signatures that distinguish ophthalmopathy from hyperthyroidism, a discovery set of about a hundred patients was enrolled, made up of 43 with ophthalmopathy and 57 with stable hyperthyroidism. The study used signatures of the TCR beta repertoire to tell Graves' ophthalmopathy apart from Graves' hyperthyroidism and to predict which patients would progress to ophthalmopathy. In total, 135 blood samples were TCR-sequenced: 43 ophthalmopathy, some 72 hyperthyroidism and about 17 hyperthyroidism-to-ophthalmopathy patients. Results the study describes overall, beyond this receptor: No statistical method was used to set the sample size in advance, and the investigators knew which group each participant was assigned to. Most expanded thyroid clonotypes with frequency above 0.001 were also detected in blood, suggesting blood repertoires may reflect the thyroid immune response. Ophthalmopathy was separated from stable hyperthyroidism by the 13-signature model with about 88% sensitivity and about 81% specificity in cross-validation and with 80%/75% in the test set. In validation, the model predicted ophthalmopathy progression with nearly 71% sensitivity and 72.22% specificity; roughly 11 predicted patients were CT-confirmed with GO in a median of around 6 months.

For repertoire sequencing, TCR beta CDR3 regions were amplified from RNA transcripts. The first round was an RT-PCR using HTBI primers with the Qiagen OneStep RT-PCR kit, and this first round was followed by a second-round multiplex PCR, then size selection and purification. Sequencing of the libraries was carried out on an Illumina HiSeq2000 in paired-end mode with 100 bp reads. Turning to the authors' computational methods: Reads were processed with SOAPnuke, discarding reads with adapters, uncalled bases, mean Phred below 15, or no exact constant-primer or identifier match. COPE v1.2.5 was used to merge the high-quality paired reads. Each unique nucleotide sequence was treated as a clonotype, and MiTCR v1.1 was used to align the clonotypes to the IMGT TRB V, D and J references. Analysis was restricted to V-J combinations with a frequency above 0.0001, which covered 99% to 99.2% of repertoires. For each V-J combination, a TCR clonal expansion and chaos score was defined as F50 clonal expansion divided by the chaos observed in the TCRdist matrix. Welch's t-statistics and random forest were used to reduce features to approximately 13 V-J combinations, which were fed into a naive Bayes classifier. Thyroid-blood repertoire similarity was quantified with the Morisita-Horn index. TCRdb itself trimmed the public reads at Q25 with fastp, ran MiXCR and retained productive beta chains. Under each unique CDR3 protein, matching rows form one entry showing the most common genes and DNA. In this record, the V and J calls reflect TCRdb's handling and not the investigators' own analysis. This sample gives 300,000 or so distinct CDR3 sequences in total; 15% to 20% of them show up just once. Together, the top ten hold roughly 12% of the sample.

This clonotype was seen at least ten times. The antigen it binds to is not known. No base quality information exists; no much larger clone differs at one position. Ophthalmopathy patients were characterized by moderately to severely active disease, a Clinical Activity Score of at least 3, a NOSPECS grade of at least 4, and a disease duration under 3 months. Anyone with other autoimmune diseases, uncontrolled infections, pregnancy or lactation was excluded from the study. Clinical symptoms, serum thyroxine, TRAb, thyroid ultrasound and orbital computed tomography formed the basis of the diagnosis. PBMCs were isolated from 7.5 to 10 ml of fresh peripheral blood by Ficoll-Paque density gradient centrifugation. Trizol reagent was used to extract the total RNA, and its quality was then checked on an Agilent 2100 Bioanalyzer. The sequencing sample was made of peripheral blood. The receptor was isolated from an adult man with Graves' ophthalmopathy.

The CDR3 is CASSFSKTQYF. The nucleotides are TGTGCCAGCAGTTTCTCAAAGACCCAGTACTTC. The chain joins TRBV6-2 or TRBV6-3 to TRBJ2-5; the D gene is not confidently resolved. The trim is 4 bases for V and 6 bases for J, with a gap of 6 bases between the germline ends. Inclusive of the bounding cysteine and phenylalanine, the CDR3 is 11 residues long. CDR3 DNA only is kept here, 33 bases in frame from base 1. Reading the germline V gene gives CDR1 MNHEY and CDR2 SVGEGT.